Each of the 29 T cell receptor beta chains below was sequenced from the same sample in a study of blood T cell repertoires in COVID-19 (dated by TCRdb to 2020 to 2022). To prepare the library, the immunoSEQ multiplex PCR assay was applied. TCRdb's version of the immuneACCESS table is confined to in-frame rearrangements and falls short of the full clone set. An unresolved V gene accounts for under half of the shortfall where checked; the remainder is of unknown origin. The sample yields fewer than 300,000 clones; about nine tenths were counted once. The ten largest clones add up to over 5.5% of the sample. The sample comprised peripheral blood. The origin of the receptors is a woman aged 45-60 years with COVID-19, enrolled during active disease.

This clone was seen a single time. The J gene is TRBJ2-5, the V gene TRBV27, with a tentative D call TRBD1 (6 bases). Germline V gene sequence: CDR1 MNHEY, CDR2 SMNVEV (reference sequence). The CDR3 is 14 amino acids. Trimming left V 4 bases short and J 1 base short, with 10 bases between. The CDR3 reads CASSSETGQETQYF. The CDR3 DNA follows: TGTGCCAGCAGTTCTGAGACAGGCCAAGAGACCCAGTACTTC.

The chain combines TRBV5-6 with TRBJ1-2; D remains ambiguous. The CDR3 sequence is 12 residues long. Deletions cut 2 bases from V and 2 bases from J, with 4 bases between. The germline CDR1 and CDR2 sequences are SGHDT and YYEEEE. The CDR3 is CASSFRNYGYTF. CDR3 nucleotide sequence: TGTGCCAGCAGCTTCAGGAACTATGGCTACACCTTC.

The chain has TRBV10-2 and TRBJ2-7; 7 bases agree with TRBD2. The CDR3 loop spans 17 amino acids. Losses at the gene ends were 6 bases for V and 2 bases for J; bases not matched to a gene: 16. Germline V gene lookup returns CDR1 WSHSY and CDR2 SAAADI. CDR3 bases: TGCGCCAGCAGGGCCGCAAACGCAGCGGGATATACCTACGAGCAGTACTTC. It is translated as CASRAANAAGYTYEQYF.

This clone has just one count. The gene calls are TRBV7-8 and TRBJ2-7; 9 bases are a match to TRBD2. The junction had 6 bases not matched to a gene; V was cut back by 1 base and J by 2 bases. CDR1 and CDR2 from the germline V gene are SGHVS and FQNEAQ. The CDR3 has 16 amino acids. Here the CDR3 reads CASSLVGGRETYEQYF. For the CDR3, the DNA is TGTGCCAGCAGCTTAGTGGGCGGGAGGGAAACCTACGAGCAGTACTTC.

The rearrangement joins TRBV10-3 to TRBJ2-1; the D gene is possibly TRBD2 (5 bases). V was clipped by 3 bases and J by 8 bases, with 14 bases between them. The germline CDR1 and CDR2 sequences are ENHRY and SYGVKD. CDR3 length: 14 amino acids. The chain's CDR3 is CAISDPGFQYEQFF. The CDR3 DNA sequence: TGTGCCATCAGTGACCCGGGATTCCAATATGAGCAGTTCTTC.

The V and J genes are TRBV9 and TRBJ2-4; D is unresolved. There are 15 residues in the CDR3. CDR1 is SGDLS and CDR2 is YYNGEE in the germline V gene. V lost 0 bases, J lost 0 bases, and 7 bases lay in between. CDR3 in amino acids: CASSVATGAKNIQYF. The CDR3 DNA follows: TGTGCCAGCAGCGTAGCAACTGGAGCCAAAAACATTCAGTACTTC.

The CDR3, as DNA: TGCGCCAGCAGCTTGTCCGGGGAGCGGGGGTACACTGAAGCTTTCTTT. It translates to CASSLSGERGYTEAFF. The chain recombines TRBV5-1 with TRBJ1-1; D perhaps matches TRBD1 (5 bases). Trimming left V 1 base short and J 3 bases short, with 16 bases between. The CDR3 spans 16 residues. Germline CDR1 and CDR2: SGHRS and YFSETQ.

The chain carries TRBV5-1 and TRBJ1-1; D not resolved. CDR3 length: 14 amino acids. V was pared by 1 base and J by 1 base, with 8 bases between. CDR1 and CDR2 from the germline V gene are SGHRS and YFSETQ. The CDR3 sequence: CASSLYQANTEAFF. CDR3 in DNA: TGCGCCAGCAGCTTGTATCAGGCGAACACTGAAGCTTTCTTT.

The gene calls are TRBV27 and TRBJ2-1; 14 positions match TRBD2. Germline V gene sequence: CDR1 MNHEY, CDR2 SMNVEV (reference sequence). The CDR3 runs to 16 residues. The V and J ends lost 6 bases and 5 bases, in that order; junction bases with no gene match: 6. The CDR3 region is CASRGLAGGTDNEQFF. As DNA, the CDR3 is TGTGCCAGCAGAGGACTAGCGGGAGGCACAGACAATGAGCAGTTCTTC.

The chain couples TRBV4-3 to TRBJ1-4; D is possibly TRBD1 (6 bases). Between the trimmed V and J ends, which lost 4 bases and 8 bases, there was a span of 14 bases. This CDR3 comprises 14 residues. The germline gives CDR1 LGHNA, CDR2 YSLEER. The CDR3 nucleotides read TGCGCCAGCAGCCTACAGGGCCCGGGGGAAAAACTGTTTTTT. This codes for CASSLQGPGEKLFF.

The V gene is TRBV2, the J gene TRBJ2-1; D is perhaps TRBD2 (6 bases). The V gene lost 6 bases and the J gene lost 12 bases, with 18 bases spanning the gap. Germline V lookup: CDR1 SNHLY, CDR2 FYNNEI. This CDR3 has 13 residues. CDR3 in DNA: TGTGCCAGCAGCCCCAGAGGGGAGGTAGTGCAGTTCTTC. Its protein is CASSPRGEVVQFF.

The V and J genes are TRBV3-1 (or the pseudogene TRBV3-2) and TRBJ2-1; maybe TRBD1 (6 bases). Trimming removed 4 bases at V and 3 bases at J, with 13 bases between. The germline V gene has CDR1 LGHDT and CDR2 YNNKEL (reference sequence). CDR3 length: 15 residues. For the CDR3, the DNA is TGTGCCAGCAGCCTCATACTGACAGGCTACAATGAGCAGTTCTTC. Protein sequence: CASSLILTGYNEQFF.

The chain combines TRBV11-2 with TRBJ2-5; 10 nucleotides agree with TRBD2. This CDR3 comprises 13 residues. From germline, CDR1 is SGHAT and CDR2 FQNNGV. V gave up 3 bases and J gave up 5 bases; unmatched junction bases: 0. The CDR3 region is CASSLGLAETQYF. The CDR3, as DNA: TGTGCCAGCAGCTTGGGACTAGCGGAGACCCAGTACTTC.

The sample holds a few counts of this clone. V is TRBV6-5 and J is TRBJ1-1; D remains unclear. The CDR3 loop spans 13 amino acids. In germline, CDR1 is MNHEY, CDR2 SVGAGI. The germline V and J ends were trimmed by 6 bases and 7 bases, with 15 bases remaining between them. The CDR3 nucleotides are TGTGCCAGCAGCCTAAGTCCGGGTCGTGAAGCTTTCTTT. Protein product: CASSLSPGREAFF.

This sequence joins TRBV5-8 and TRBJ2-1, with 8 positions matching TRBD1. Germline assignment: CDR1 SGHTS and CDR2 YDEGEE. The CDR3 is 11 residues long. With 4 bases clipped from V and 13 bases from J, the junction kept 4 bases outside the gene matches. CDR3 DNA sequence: TGTGCCAGCAGCCTCGGACAGGGTCAGTTCTTC. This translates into CASSLGQGQFF.

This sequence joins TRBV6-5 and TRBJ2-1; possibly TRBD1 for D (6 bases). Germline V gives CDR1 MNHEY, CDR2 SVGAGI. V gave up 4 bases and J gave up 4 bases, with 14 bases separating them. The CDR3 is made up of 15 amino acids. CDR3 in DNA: TGTGCCAGCAGTTCCAGGCAGGGGTTATACAATGAGCAGTTCTTC. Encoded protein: CASSSRQGLYNEQFF.

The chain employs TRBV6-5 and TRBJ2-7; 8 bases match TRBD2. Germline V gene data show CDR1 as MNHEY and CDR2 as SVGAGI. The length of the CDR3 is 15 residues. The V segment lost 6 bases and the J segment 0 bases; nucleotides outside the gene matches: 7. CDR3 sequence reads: CASRVPGGTSYEQYF. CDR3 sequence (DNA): TGTGCCAGCAGAGTTCCGGGGGGGACCTCCTACGAGCAGTACTTC.

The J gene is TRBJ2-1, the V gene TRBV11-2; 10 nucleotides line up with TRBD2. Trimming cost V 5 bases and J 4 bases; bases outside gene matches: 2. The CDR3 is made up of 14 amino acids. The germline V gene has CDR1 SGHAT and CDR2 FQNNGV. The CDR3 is CASSGLAVYNEQFF. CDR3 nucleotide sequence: TGTGCCAGCAGCGGACTAGCGGTATACAATGAGCAGTTCTTC.

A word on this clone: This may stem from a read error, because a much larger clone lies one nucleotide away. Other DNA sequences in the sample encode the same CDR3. CDR3 DNA sequence: TGTGCCAGCAGCTTGGTCGGCGGGAGAGGAGTTGGTTACAATGAGCAGTTCTTC. Its protein is CASSLVGGRGVGYNEQFF. The chain recombines TRBV5-4 with TRBJ2-1, with 7 bases aligning to TRBD2. This CDR3 spans 18 amino acids. Trimming at V came to 0 bases and at J to 4 bases, leaving 13 bases not matched to a gene. Germline-derived CDR1 and CDR2 are SGHNT and YYREEE (reference sequence). Variable domain in full (rest from reference TRBV5-4 and TRBJ2-1): ETGVTQSPTHLIKTRGQQVTLRCSSQSGHNTVSWYQQALGQGPQFIFQYYREEENGRGNFPPRFSGLQFPNYSSELNVNALELDDSALYLCASSLVGGRGVGYNEQFFGPGTRLTVL.

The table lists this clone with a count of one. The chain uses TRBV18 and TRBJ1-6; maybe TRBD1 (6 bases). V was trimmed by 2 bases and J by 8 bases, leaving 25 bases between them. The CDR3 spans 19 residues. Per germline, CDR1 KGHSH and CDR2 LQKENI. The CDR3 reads CASSPRQALRRPLDSPLHF. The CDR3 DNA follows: TGTGCCAGCTCACCAAGACAGGCCCTTCGTCGCCCTTTGGATTCACCCCTCCACTTT.

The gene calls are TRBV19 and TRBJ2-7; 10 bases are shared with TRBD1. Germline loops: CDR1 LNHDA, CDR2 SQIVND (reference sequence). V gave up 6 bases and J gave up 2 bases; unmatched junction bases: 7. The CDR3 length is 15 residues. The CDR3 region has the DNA TGTGCCAGTAGGACCGACAGGGGGCATACCTACGAGCAGTACTTC. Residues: CASRTDRGHTYEQYF.

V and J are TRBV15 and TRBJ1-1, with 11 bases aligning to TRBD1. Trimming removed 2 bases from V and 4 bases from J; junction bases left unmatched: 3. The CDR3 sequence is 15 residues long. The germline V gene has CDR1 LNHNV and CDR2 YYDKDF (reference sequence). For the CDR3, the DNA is TGTGCCACCAGCAGACCCGGGACAGGGGGCACTGAAGCTTTCTTT. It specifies CATSRPGTGGTEAFF.

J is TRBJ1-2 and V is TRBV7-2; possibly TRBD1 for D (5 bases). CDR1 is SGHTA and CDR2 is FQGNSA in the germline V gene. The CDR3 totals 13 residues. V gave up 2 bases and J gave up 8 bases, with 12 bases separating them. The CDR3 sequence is CASSLSGQAGYTF. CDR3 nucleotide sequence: TGTGCCAGCAGCTTATCAGGACAAGCAGGCTACACCTTC.

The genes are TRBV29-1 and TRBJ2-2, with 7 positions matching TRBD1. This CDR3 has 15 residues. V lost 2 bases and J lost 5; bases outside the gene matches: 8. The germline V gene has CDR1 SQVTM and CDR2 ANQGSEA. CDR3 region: CSVEPFTGVTGELFF. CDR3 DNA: TGCAGCGTTGAACCCTTTACAGGGGTAACCGGGGAGCTGTTTTTT.

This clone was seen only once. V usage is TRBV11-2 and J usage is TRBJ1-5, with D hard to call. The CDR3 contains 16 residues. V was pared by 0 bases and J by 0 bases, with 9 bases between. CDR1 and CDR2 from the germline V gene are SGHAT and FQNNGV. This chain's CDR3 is CASSLEGGYSNQPQHF. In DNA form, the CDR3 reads TGTGCCAGCAGCTTAGAGGGAGGATATAGCAATCAGCCCCAGCATTTT.

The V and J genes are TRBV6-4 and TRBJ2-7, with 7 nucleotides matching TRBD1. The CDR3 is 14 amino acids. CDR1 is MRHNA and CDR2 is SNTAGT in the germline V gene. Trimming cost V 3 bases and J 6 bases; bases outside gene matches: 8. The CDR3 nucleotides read TGTGCCAGCAGTGAACGACAGGGTTTGGGCGAGCAGTACTTC. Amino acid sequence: CASSERQGLGEQYF.

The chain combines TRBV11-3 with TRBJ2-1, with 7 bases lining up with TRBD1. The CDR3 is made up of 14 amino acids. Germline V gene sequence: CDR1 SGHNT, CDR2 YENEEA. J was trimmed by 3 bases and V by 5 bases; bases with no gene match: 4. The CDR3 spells CASSRGQNYNEQFF. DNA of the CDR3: TGTGCCAGCAGCCGGGGACAGAACTACAATGAGCAGTTCTTC.

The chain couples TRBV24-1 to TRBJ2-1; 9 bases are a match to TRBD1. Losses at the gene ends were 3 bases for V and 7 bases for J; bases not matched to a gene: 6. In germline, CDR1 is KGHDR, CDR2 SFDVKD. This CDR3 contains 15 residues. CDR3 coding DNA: TGTGCCACCAGTGATACCGGGACAGGGCGAAATGAGCAGTTCTTC. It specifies CATSDTGTGRNEQFF.

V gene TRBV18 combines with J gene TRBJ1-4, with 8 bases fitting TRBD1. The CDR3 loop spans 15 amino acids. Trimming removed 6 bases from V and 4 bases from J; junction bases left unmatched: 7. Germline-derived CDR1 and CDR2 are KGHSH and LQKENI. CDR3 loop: CASSLRQGFNEKLFF. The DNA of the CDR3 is TGTGCCAGCTCCCTCCGACAGGGGTTTAATGAAAAACTGTTTTTT. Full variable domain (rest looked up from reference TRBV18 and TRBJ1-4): NAGVMQNPRHLVRRRGQEARLRCSPMKGHSHVYWYRQLPEEGLKFMVYLQKENIIDESGMPKERFSAEFPKEGPSILRIQQVVRGDSAAYFCASSLRQGFNEKLFFGSGTQLSVL.